Shown below are 31 T cell receptor beta chains from a single sample sequenced in a study of cytomegalovirus exposure and HLA in healthy donors. Use of 60 Vbeta and 13 Jbeta primers characterized the PCR. Using immunoSEQ multiplex PCR, the repertoire was profiled, and TCRdb retains in-frame clones only, with some absent. The table lists over 200,000 clones, around 64% of them singletons. Sequences were obtained from PBMCs. The receptors come from a man between 40 and 49 years old in good health and CMV-seropositive.

This clone was found a few times. The chain combines TRBV10-3 with TRBJ2-3; the match to TRBD2 covers 11 bases. Germline CDR1 is ENHRY and CDR2 is SYGVKD. The CDR3 loop spans 17 amino acids. Unmatched junction bases numbered 17, after V lost 6 bases and J lost 9 bases. Here the CDR3 DNA reads TGTGCCATCAGGGAATCAGGGACTAGCGGACCAGGGCGGACGCAGTATTTT. This translates into CAIRESGTSGPGRTQYF.

The rearrangement uses TRBV10-1 and TRBJ1-2; D not resolved. Germline V gene lookup returns CDR1 WNHNN and CDR2 SYGVQD (reference sequence). CDR3 size: 15 residues. The V end lost 10 bases, the J end lost 4 bases, and 22 bases lay between the germline ends. The CDR3 DNA reads as TGCGCCACAGACCCTAACTTCAGTTCGGGCTATGGCTACACCTTC. Amino acid sequence: CATDPNFSSGYGYTF.

V is TRBV7-2 and J is TRBJ1-1; D unresolved. CDR1 and CDR2 from the germline V gene are SGHTA and FQGNSA. There are 14 residues in the CDR3. V was trimmed by 3 bases and J by 6 bases, leaving 14 bases between them. The CDR3 protein is CASSLNNPTPEAFF. The CDR3 nucleotides are TGTGCCAGCAGCTTGAATAATCCTACCCCTGAAGCTTTCTTT.

As regards this clone: This specimen includes other DNA sequences encoding the same CDR3. The chain couples TRBV7-9 to TRBJ2-3; D is possibly TRBD1 (5 bases). Trimming cost V 5 bases and J 2 bases, with 11 bases left between them. There are 14 residues in the CDR3. The germline CDR1 and CDR2 sequences are SEHNR and FQNEAQ (reference sequence). The CDR3 sequence: CASSQTVPTDTQYF. In DNA form, the CDR3 reads TGTGCCAGCAGCCAGACAGTTCCCACAGATACGCAGTATTTT.

This chain joins TRBV2 and TRBJ1-6, with D tentatively TRBD1 (5 bases). The CDR3 spans 14 residues. V lost 5 bases and J lost 9, with 14 bases in between. CDR1 is SNHLY, CDR2 FYNNEI, per germline. In DNA form, the CDR3 reads TGTGCCAGCAGTACCCAAACAGGCGGTTCACCCCTCCACTTT. Its translation: CASSTQTGGSPLHF.

A few counts support this clone. The genes are TRBV10-2 and TRBJ2-5; D gene unclear. The length of the CDR3 is 14 residues. Germline loops: CDR1 WSHSY, CDR2 SAAADI. The V end was cut by 7 bases, the J end by 7 bases, with 19 bases between. CDR3 sequence reads: CASKERSLAGTQYF. In nucleotides, the CDR3 is TGCGCCAGCAAAGAAAGGTCTTTGGCAGGGACCCAGTACTTC.

The V call is TRBV15, the J call TRBJ1-4, with TRBD1 matching 7 bases. This CDR3 comprises 18 residues. J lost 2 bases, V lost 1 base, and 10 bases had no gene match. Germline values: CDR1 LNHNV, CDR2 YYDKDF (reference sequence). CDR3 sequence: CATSRGTGQRSTNEKLFF. Here the CDR3 DNA reads TGTGCCACCAGCAGAGGGACGGGACAGCGGTCCACTAATGAAAAACTGTTTTTT.

V usage is TRBV25-1 and J usage is TRBJ1-4; 12 bases line up with TRBD1. This CDR3 has 15 residues. The V segment lost 1 base and the J segment 8 bases; nucleotides outside the gene matches: 2. The germline gives CDR1 MGHDK, CDR2 SYGVNS. This CDR3 reads CASSEWGTGGEKLFF. The DNA of the CDR3 is TGTGCCAGCAGTGAATGGGGGACAGGGGGCGAAAAACTGTTTTTT.

The J gene is TRBJ2-7, the V gene TRBV2, with D perhaps TRBD1 (6 bases). The V end lost 6 bases, the J end lost 1 base, and 19 bases lay between the germline ends. Germline-derived CDR1 and CDR2 are SNHLY and FYNNEI. The CDR3 loop spans 16 amino acids. Here the CDR3 reads CASRETTGKVSYEQYF. The CDR3 nucleotides read TGTGCCAGCAGGGAGACTACAGGGAAAGTTTCCTACGAGCAGTACTTC.

This clone has just a few counts. This chain connects TRBV12-2 to TRBJ1-5; the D call TRBD1 from the table was never checked on the DNA. TRBV12-2 is marked as a pseudogene. This CDR3 has 16 amino acids. DNA of the CDR3: TGTGCAAGTCGCTACAAGACAGATCTTAGCAATCAGCCCCAGCATTTT. Protein: CASRYKTDLSNQPQHF.

The chain links TRBV6-1 to TRBJ1-2; D gene uncertain. Germline CDR1 and CDR2: MNHNS and SASEGT. V was clipped by 0 bases and J by 2 bases, with 10 bases between them. This CDR3 comprises 15 residues. The CDR3 DNA is TGTGCCAGCAGTGAAGCGCCGGGGTCGAACTATGGCTACACCTTC. Its translation is CASSEAPGSNYGYTF.

A few counts support this clone. This chain uses TRBV28 with TRBJ1-2, with 8 bases fitting TRBD1. The CDR3 is 14 residues long. Per germline, CDR1 MDHEN and CDR2 SYDVKM. The J segment lost 6 bases and the V segment lost 3 bases, leaving 6 bases of the junction unmatched. CDR3 region: CASSLSTGVDGYTF. The CDR3 DNA reads TGTGCCAGCAGTTTGTCGACAGGGGTTGATGGCTACACCTTC.

The rearrangement joins TRBV7-8 to TRBJ2-7, with 9 bases lining up with TRBD2. There are 16 residues in the CDR3. Germline lookup yields CDR1 SGHVS and CDR2 FQNEAQ. V lost 4 bases and J lost 7; bases outside the gene matches: 14. CDR3 amino acids: CASSSRPSGGPWEQYF. In DNA, the CDR3 is TGTGCCAGCAGCTCTAGGCCAAGCGGGGGGCCCTGGGAGCAGTACTTC.

The chain couples TRBV6-6 to TRBJ1-4; the D gene is possibly TRBD1 (5 bases). CDR1 is MNHNY, CDR2 SVGAGI, per germline (reference sequence). The CDR3 loop spans 14 amino acids. The ends were cut back, 8 bases at V and 0 bases at J, with 10 bases in the middle. In DNA, the CDR3 is TGTGCCAGCGGCGGGGGAGCAACTAATGAAAAACTGTTTTTT. Translated, it gives CASGGGATNEKLFF.

The chain joins TRBV19 to TRBJ2-1, with TRBD1 identical over 8 bases. The CDR3 has 19 residues. Germline CDR1 LNHDA, CDR2 SQIVND (reference sequence). V shed 3 bases and J 3 bases; nucleotides not matched to a gene: 16. For the CDR3, the DNA is TGTGCCAGTAGTATTCGGGACAGGCCACCCACGACCCTCTACAATGAGCAGTTCTTC. Its translation: CASSIRDRPPTTLYNEQFF.

The rearrangement joins TRBV7-6 to TRBJ2-6, with D hard to call. The CDR3 contains 12 residues. V dropped 10 bases and J dropped 1 base, with 5 bases sitting between them. Germline lookup yields CDR1 SGHVS and CDR2 FNYEAQ. As DNA, the CDR3 is TGTGCCATCTCGTCTGGGGCCAACGTCCTGACTTTC. Translated: CAISSGANVLTF.

J is TRBJ1-2 and V is TRBV6-5; perhaps TRBD1 as D (5 bases). This CDR3 is built from 13 residues. The V gene's germline CDR1 is MNHEY and CDR2 SVGAGI. V shed 8 bases and J shed 1 base, with 11 bases lying between them. In nucleotides, the CDR3 is TGTGCCAGCTCGCAGGGTTATAACTATGGCTACACCTTC. Translating gives CASSQGYNYGYTF.

This clone was observed a single time. The J gene is TRBJ2-2, the V gene TRBV25-1; 8 bases agree with TRBD1. V lost 5 bases and J lost 2; bases outside the gene matches: 7. The CDR3 sequence is 16 residues long. CDR1 MGHDK and CDR2 SYGVNS come from the germline V gene. The CDR3 sequence is CASSNRDRPNTGELFF. The CDR3 DNA reads as TGTGCCAGCAGTAACCGGGACAGGCCTAACACCGGGGAGCTGTTTTTT. Combining the CDR3 with reference TRBV25-1 and TRBJ2-2 gives the whole variable domain EADIYQTPRYLVIGTGKKITLECSQTMGHDKMYWYQQDPGMELHLIHYSYGVNSTEKGDLSSESTVSRIRTEHFPLTLESARPSHTSQYLCASSNRDRPNTGELFFGEGSRLTVL.

The rearrangement links TRBV4-1 to TRBJ2-5; 9 nucleotides align to TRBD2. The CDR3 is 15 amino acids. CDR1 and CDR2 (germline): MGHRA, YSYEKL. Trimming took 4 bases from V and 5 from J; bases not matched to a gene: 8. CDR3 amino acids: CASSRQGLAFETQYF. CDR3 in DNA: TGCGCCAGCAGCCGCCAAGGACTAGCGTTCGAGACCCAGTACTTC.

This clone turned up a few times. The V gene is TRBV5-1, the J gene TRBJ2-1, with 9 bases identical to TRBD2. The germline gives CDR1 SGHRS, CDR2 YFSETQ. V dropped 0 bases and J dropped 7; count of bases not matched to a gene: 8. The CDR3 consists of 16 residues. The DNA of the CDR3 is TGCGCCAGCAGCTTGGCGGGCGCGGGGGGGCGGAATGAGCAGTTCTTC. This codes for CASSLAGAGGRNEQFF.

In its sample, this clone was seen a few times. The V gene is TRBV10-3, the J gene TRBJ2-7; possible D gene TRBD2, 6 bases. The CDR3 length is 14 residues. Germline V gene lookup returns CDR1 ENHRY and CDR2 SYGVKD. V was pared by 4 bases and J by 2 bases, with 12 bases between. This CDR3 reads CAISGSREAYEQYF. CDR3 DNA: TGTGCCATCAGTGGGTCTAGGGAGGCCTACGAGCAGTACTTC.

This clone was counted between two and nine times. The chain has TRBV5-1 and TRBJ1-1, with D possibly TRBD1 on 5 matching bases. The germline CDR1 and CDR2 sequences are SGHRS and YFSETQ. Trimming removed 4 bases from V and 5 bases from J, with 15 bases in between. This CDR3 has 14 amino acids. CDR3 sequence: CASSLGGGRTEAFF. As DNA, the CDR3 is TGCGCCAGCAGCCTCGGGGGAGGGAGGACTGAAGCTTTCTTT.

The CDR3 here is CASSTGGQGATNEKLFF. The CDR3 region has the DNA TGTGCCAGCAGCACCGGCGGACAGGGGGCAACTAATGAAAAACTGTTTTTT. J is TRBJ1-4 and V is TRBV28, with 10 bases lining up with TRBD1. V lost 6 bases, J lost 0 bases, and 7 bases stayed unmatched. This CDR3 contains 17 residues. Germline values: CDR1 MDHEN, CDR2 SYDVKM.

The rearrangement uses TRBV5-4 and TRBJ1-2; 7 bases match TRBD1. The V and J ends lost 3 bases and 5 bases, in that order; junction bases with no gene match: 7. CDR3 length equals 14 residues. The germline V gene has CDR1 SGHNT and CDR2 YYREEE (reference sequence). DNA of the CDR3: TGTGCCAGCAGCTACACCGGGACAGATTATGGCTACACCTTC. As protein: CASSYTGTDYGYTF.

This clone has only one observation. The chain couples TRBV7-2 to TRBJ2-5; tentative D call: TRBD2 (5 bases). In germline, CDR1 is SGHTA, CDR2 FQGNSA. This CDR3 has 14 amino acids. V lost 2 bases and J 4 bases, leaving 11 bases between the germline ends. CDR3 coding DNA: TGTGCCAGCAGCTTAAATGGACTCCGAGAGACCCAGTACTTC. Its translation is CASSLNGLRETQYF.

The chain combines TRBV6-6 with TRBJ1-1; 7 nucleotides agree with TRBD1. The germline V gene encodes CDR1 MNHNY and CDR2 SVGAGI (reference sequence). V dropped 2 bases and J dropped 0; count of bases not matched to a gene: 0. The CDR3 consists of 14 residues. The CDR3 DNA reads TGTGCCAGCAGTTACGGACAGGTGAACACTGAAGCTTTCTTT. Translation gives CASSYGQVNTEAFF.

V usage is TRBV7-9 and J usage is TRBJ1-4; tentatively, D is TRBD1 (5 bases). Trimming shortened V by 5 bases and J by 5 bases, and 15 bases separated the two germline ends. The CDR3 spans 15 residues. Germline CDR1 and CDR2: SEHNR and FQNEAQ (reference sequence). CDR3 protein: CASSAAWQGNEKLFF. CDR3 DNA: TGTGCCAGCAGCGCCGCTTGGCAGGGAAATGAAAAACTGTTTTTT.

V usage is TRBV5-6 and J usage is TRBJ2-7; 8 bases map to TRBD1. The junction had 7 bases not matched to a gene; V was cut back by 2 bases and J by 3 bases. The CDR3 covers 15 residues. Germline V gives CDR1 SGHDT, CDR2 YYEEEE. Here the CDR3 reads CASSFAGGGNYEQYF. CDR3 DNA sequence: TGTGCCAGCAGCTTCGCAGGGGGCGGTAACTACGAGCAGTACTTC.

The sample holds a few counts of this clone. V gene TRBV12-5 combines with J gene TRBJ1-3; D possibly corresponds to TRBD1 (6 bases). Trimming took 7 bases from V and 2 from J, leaving 9 bases between them. The V gene's germline CDR1 is LGHNT and CDR2 FRNRAP. The CDR3 loop spans 13 amino acids. CDR3 region: CASAGDAGNTIYF. Here the CDR3 DNA reads TGTGCTAGTGCAGGGGATGCTGGAAACACCATATATTTT. Full variable domain (rest looked up from reference TRBV12-5 and TRBJ1-3): DARVTQTPRHKVTEMGQEVTMRCQPILGHNTVFWYRQTMMQGLELLAYFRNRAPLDDSGMPKDRFSAEMPDATLATLKIQPSEPRDSAVYFCASAGDAGNTIYFGEGSWLTVV.

The chain joins TRBV2 to TRBJ1-1; possibly TRBD1 for D (5 bases). The CDR3 is made up of 15 amino acids. Trimming stripped 4 bases from V and 1 base from J, with 13 bases between. Germline V lookup: CDR1 SNHLY, CDR2 FYNNEI. CDR3 in DNA: TGTGCCAGCAGTGCGGGCAGGGCGACGAACACTGAAGCTTTCTTT. This sequence encodes CASSAGRATNTEAFF.

Here the CDR3 reads CASREGADSYNEQFF. Written as DNA, the CDR3 is TGCGCCAGCAGAGAGGGGGCCGACTCCTACAATGAGCAGTTCTTC. The gene calls are TRBV5-1 and TRBJ2-1; 7 bases are shared with TRBD1. CDR3 size: 15 residues. The germline CDR1 and CDR2 sequences are SGHRS and YFSETQ. V lost 5 bases, J lost 0 bases, and 5 bases stayed unmatched. Using reference TRBV5-1 and TRBJ2-1 for the parts outside the CDR3, the full variable domain is KAGVTQTPRYLIKTRGQQVTLSCSPISGHRSVSWYQQTPGQGLQFLFEYFSETQRNKGNFPGRFSGRQFSNSRSEMNVSTLELGDSALYLCASREGADSYNEQFFGPGTRLTVL.